This T cell receptor (beta chain) originates from a study of tumor-infiltrating lymphocytes in primary liver carcinoma. Whole-study context: Surgeons treated the primary liver carcinoma of the patients by surgical resection. Regarding the study as a whole: Reduced overlap was seen in tumor-adjacent and tumor-blood pairs versus tumor region pairs.

Concerning this clonotype itself: The antigen is undetermined. The junction does not match germline at one end; this may be a read error.

CDR3 length: 15 amino acids. In addition to blood RNA drawn from unsorted whole blood, germline DNA was extracted. Chronic HBV infection, which was untreated, was present in the patients. Priming with a constant-region primer yielded TCR beta cDNA from roughly 490 ng total RNA. Modified slightly, ARM-PCR produced TCR beta libraries over three nested multiplex PCR rounds. The first two PCR rounds used TRBV1-TRBV30 primers with a Cbeta primer, approximately 10 cycles each. MiXCR was run by TCRdb on the multiplex PCR reads, yielding one entry per CDR3 protein. The sample has about 310,000 distinct CDR3 sequences, almost 60% seen once.

This sequence originates from a woman in her 30s with primary liver carcinoma and hepatitis B virus infection. Sequencing input: peripheral blood. The chain has TRBV12-3 or TRBV12-4 and TRBJ1-6; D is undetermined. The CDR3 bases are TGTGCCAGCAGTTTGGGTGGACTAACTAATTCACCCTTCCACTTT. This translates into CASSLGGLTNSPFHF.